The 11 T cell receptor beta chains given below trace back to one sample, sequenced in a study of spatial heterogeneity in lung cancer (dated by TCRdb to between 2019 and 2020). Library preparation employed 5' RACE. The data were produced on a NextSeq 500. TCRdb trimmed the raw reads at Q25, called clones with MiXCR and kept productive beta chains. Rows with one shared CDR3 protein collapse into an entry with the most common genes and DNA. Present in this sample are tens of thousands of distinct CDR3 sequences, roughly a fifth of which were seen just once. The ten largest clones add up to 5.5% to 7% of the sample. The time point label corresponds to: sample taken at primary tumor resection. Without any cell sorting, TCR sequencing was performed on whole RNA extracted either from tumor and nontumor lung tissue or from cryopreserved PBMC samples. Sequencing used PBMCs, obtained at surgery. The receptors shown here come from a male donor with early-stage non-small cell lung cancer.

This clonotype appeared a few times. The V call is TRBV4-2, the J call TRBJ2-7, with D perhaps TRBD1 or TRBD2 (5 bases each). Germline CDR1 reads LGHNA; CDR2 reads YNFKEQ. The V and J ends lost 0 bases and 6 bases respectively, with 9 bases between them. The CDR3 consists of 13 residues. CDR3 nucleotide sequence: TGTGCCAGCAGCCAAGATGGGGGTGGCGAGCAGTACTTC. It translates to CASSQDGGGEQYF.

This clonotype has a count of ten or more. The chain employs TRBV7-9 and TRBJ2-1; unclear D gene. V was clipped by 8 bases and J by 4 bases, with 15 bases between them. The germline V gene has CDR1 SEHNR and CDR2 FQNEAQ (reference sequence). The CDR3 is 14 residues long. The CDR3 DNA follows: TGTGCCAGCGAGGAACAGAAAAATTACAATGAGCAGTTCTTC. It is translated as CASEEQKNYNEQFF.

This rearrangement joins TRBV19 to TRBJ1-5; 9 bases are shared with TRBD1. The trim removed 3 bases at V and 4 bases at J, leaving 16 bases unmatched. The CDR3 has 19 amino acids. Germline CDR1 and CDR2: LNHDA and SQIVND (reference sequence). The CDR3 loop reads CASSISGTGLPFQNQPQHF. In DNA, the CDR3 is TGTGCCAGTAGTATCTCCGGGACAGGGTTACCCTTCCAAAATCAGCCCCAGCATTTT.

This clonotype was detected only once. V gene TRBV28 combines with J gene TRBJ2-7; the D is unclear. The germline CDR1 and CDR2 sequences are MDHEN and SYDVKM. The CDR3 totals 14 residues. The germline V and J ends were trimmed by 3 bases and 7 bases, with 16 bases remaining between them. CDR3 bases: TGTGCCAGCAGTTTGCAATTTGCGGAAAGGGAGCAGTACTTC. Amino acid sequence: CASSLQFAEREQYF.

This rearrangement joins TRBV19 to TRBJ1-1; 7 nucleotides match TRBD1. Unmatched junction bases numbered 5, after V lost 4 bases and J lost 6 bases. The CDR3 has 13 residues. Germline V gene lookup returns CDR1 LNHDA and CDR2 SQIVND (reference sequence). DNA of the CDR3: TGTGCCAGTAGTAGAAACAGGGGCCCTGAAGCTTTCTTT. This sequence encodes CASSRNRGPEAFF.

This clonotype has at least ten counts. The chain couples TRBV28 to TRBJ2-3; D call uncertain. Germline V gene data show CDR1 as MDHEN and CDR2 as SYDVKM. The V end was cut by 6 bases, the J end by 1 base, with 8 bases between. The CDR3 covers 13 residues. Here the CDR3 DNA reads TGTGCCAGCAGCGACGGCCGCACAGATACGCAGTATTTT. Its translation is CASSDGRTDTQYF.

This rearrangement joins TRBV27 to TRBJ2-2; the match to TRBD2 covers 12 bases. This CDR3 is built from 17 residues. In germline, CDR1 is MNHEY, CDR2 SMNVEV (reference sequence). With 5 bases clipped from V and 3 bases from J, the junction kept 7 bases outside the gene matches. CDR3 coding DNA: TGTGCCAGCAGTCCCGGACTAGCGGGACCGGACACCGGGGAGCTGTTTTTT. This gives the protein CASSPGLAGPDTGELFF.

This clonotype has just a few counts. The chain is built from TRBV4-2 and TRBJ2-2, with D possibly TRBD1 on 6 matching bases. Between the trimmed V and J ends, which lost 7 bases and 6 bases, there was a span of 15 bases. CDR3 size: 14 residues. From germline, CDR1 is LGHNA and CDR2 YNFKEQ. The CDR3 reads CASTNSRGSGELFF. Here the CDR3 DNA reads TGTGCCAGCACCAATTCCAGGGGTTCCGGGGAGCTGTTTTTT.

The chain recombines TRBV29-1 with TRBJ2-3; D gene ambiguous. This CDR3 is 12 amino acids long. CDR1 SQVTM and CDR2 ANQGSEA come from the germline V gene. Trimming stripped 6 bases from V and 5 bases from J, with 12 bases between. CDR3 nucleotides: TGCAGCGTCCCGTCCCCAGGAGATACGCAGTATTTT. It codes for CSVPSPGDTQYF.

This clonotype has a count of ten or more. The rearrangement joins TRBV27 to TRBJ2-1; D remains ambiguous. The CDR3 extends over 13 amino acids. Germline assignment: CDR1 MNHEY and CDR2 SMNVEV (reference sequence). Trimming left V 3 bases short and J 4 bases short, with 7 bases between. The chain's CDR3 is CASSFSRYNEQFF. The CDR3 DNA is TGTGCCAGCAGTTTTTCGCGATACAATGAGCAGTTCTTC.

The gene calls are TRBV7-7 and TRBJ2-5; D is unclear. This CDR3 spans 13 amino acids. CDR1 is SSHAT and CDR2 is FNYEAQ in the germline V gene (reference sequence). V lost 1 base, J lost 5 bases, and 8 bases lay in between. The CDR3 loop is CASSLEAFETQYF. The CDR3 DNA is TGTGCCAGCAGCTTAGAGGCGTTCGAGACCCAGTACTTC. Filled out from reference TRBV7-7 and TRBJ2-5, the complete variable domain reads GAGVSQSPRYKVTKRGQDVTLRCDPISSHATLYWYQQALGQGPEFLTYFNYEAQPDKSGLPSDRFSAERPEGSISTLTIQRTEQRDSAMYRCASSLEAFETQYFGPGTRLLVL.